The 23 T cell receptor beta chains given below trace back to one sample, sequenced in a study of PD-L1 blockade in urothelial cancer. Time point given: pretreatment peripheral blood. Some clones are missing from TCRdb's copy, which holds only in-frame ones; the method was immunoSEQ multiplex PCR. The sample has about 52,000 clones; about 75% are singletons. The sample here was PBMCs, taken around atezolizumab (anti-PD-L1) treatment. The receptor set was obtained from a man in his sixties or seventies with urothelial cancer.

The CDR3 sequence is CASSHGLAGADGTDTQYF. Written as DNA, the CDR3 is TGCGCCAGCAGCCACGGACTAGCGGGGGCCGACGGCACAGATACGCAGTATTTT. The V and J genes are TRBV4-3 and TRBJ2-3, with 13 nucleotides matching TRBD2. The CDR3 contains 18 residues. V shed 3 bases and J 1 base; nucleotides not matched to a gene: 7. Germline V gives CDR1 LGHNA, CDR2 YSLEER.

V usage is TRBV29-1 and J usage is TRBJ2-3; D call uncertain. The V end was cut by 2 bases, the J end by 1 base, with 13 bases between. This CDR3 region has 15 residues. Germline V gene data show CDR1 as SQVTM and CDR2 as ANQGSEA. CDR3 protein: CSVEIRSQGTDTQYF. In DNA form, the CDR3 reads TGCAGCGTTGAAATCAGGTCCCAGGGCACAGATACGCAGTATTTT.

The rearrangement uses TRBV21-1 and TRBJ1-1. TRBV21-1 is annotated as a pseudogene. The CDR3 extends over 18 amino acids. In DNA, the CDR3 is TGTGCCAGCAGCAAAAGGTTTTTTAGCGGGACCCGACATCCTGAAGCTTTCTTT. It translates to CASSKRFFSGTRHPEAFF.

This clone has just one count. CDR3 bases: TGTGCCAGCAGCGGAGAACGCCTAGTAGGAACAGATACGCAGTATTTT. It is translated as CASSGERLVGTDTQYF. The rearrangement uses TRBV2 and TRBJ2-3; D gene ambiguous. CDR1 is SNHLY, CDR2 FYNNEI, per germline. The CDR3 covers 16 residues. V was cut by 6 bases and J by 3 bases, with 19 bases left in between.

V is TRBV7-2 and J is TRBJ1-2, with 8 bases identical to TRBD1. CDR3 length: 13 amino acids. Germline V lookup: CDR1 SGHTA, CDR2 FQGNSA. J gave up 5 bases and V 5 bases, and 4 bases lay outside the gene matches. CDR3 in amino acids: CASSPGQAYGYTF. Here the CDR3 DNA reads TGTGCCAGCAGCCCGGGACAGGCATATGGCTACACCTTC.

The V and J genes are TRBV7-2 and TRBJ2-2; the match to TRBD1 covers 9 bases. J was trimmed by 7 bases and V by 6 bases; bases with no gene match: 9. Germline CDR1 SGHTA, CDR2 FQGNSA. The CDR3 runs to 15 residues. DNA of the CDR3: TGTGCCAGCAGTCAAGGGACAGGGATATTCGGGGAGCTGTTTTTT. This translates into CASSQGTGIFGELFF.

Written as DNA, the CDR3 is TGTGCCAGTAGAAAGAGCGGGAGGGCCCCCAATGAGCAGTTCTTC. Its translation: CASRKSGRAPNEQFF. J is TRBJ2-1 and V is TRBV19; 10 positions match TRBD2. Trimming cost V 6 bases and J 6 bases; bases outside gene matches: 8. There are 15 residues in the CDR3. CDR1 is LNHDA and CDR2 is SQIVND in the germline V gene (reference sequence). The full variable domain, with the rest looked up from reference TRBV19 and TRBJ2-1, is DGGITQSPKYLFRKEGQNVTLSCEQNLNHDAMYWYRQDPGQGLRLIYYSQIVNDFQKGDIAEGYSVSREKKESFPLTVTSAQKNPTAFYLCASRKSGRAPNEQFFGPGTRLTVL.

This clone was recorded a few times. V usage is TRBV7-2 and J usage is TRBJ2-5, with D unclear. Trimming shortened V by 5 bases and J by 4 bases, and 11 bases separated the two germline ends. The CDR3 has 13 amino acids. Germline V lookup: CDR1 SGHTA, CDR2 FQGNSA. CDR3 loop: CASSADFGETQYF. The CDR3 DNA reads TGTGCCAGCAGCGCCGACTTCGGAGAGACCCAGTACTTC.

The table lists this clone with a few counts. The genes are TRBV9 and TRBJ2-2; 9 positions agree with TRBD2. The junction had 10 bases not matched to a gene; V was cut back by 0 bases and J by 7 bases. The CDR3 has 17 amino acids. Germline values: CDR1 SGDLS, CDR2 YYNGEE. CDR3: CASSVGVAGGPFGELFF. CDR3 sequence (DNA): TGTGCCAGCAGCGTAGGAGTGGCGGGGGGGCCTTTCGGGGAGCTGTTTTTT.

The gene calls are TRBV7-8 and TRBJ1-2; D uncertain. From germline, CDR1 is SGHVS and CDR2 FQNEAQ. The CDR3 sequence is 14 residues long. Trimming left V 1 base short and J 6 bases short, with 12 bases between. CDR3 amino acids: CASSLVGRGNGYTF. Here the CDR3 DNA reads TGTGCCAGCAGCTTAGTAGGGCGGGGAAATGGCTACACCTTC.

V and J are TRBV30 and TRBJ2-2; D gene ambiguous. The CDR3 runs to 15 residues. The germline gives CDR1 GTSNPN, CDR2 SVGIG (reference sequence). V lost 0 bases and J 0 bases, leaving 8 bases between the germline ends. The CDR3 reads CAWSVYRPNTGELFF. CDR3 bases: TGTGCCTGGAGTGTATACAGACCGAACACCGGGGAGCTGTTTTTT.

The chain uses TRBV10-3 and TRBJ2-1; 8 positions agree with TRBD2. Germline values: CDR1 ENHRY, CDR2 SYGVKD. The CDR3 loop spans 20 amino acids. Trimming cost V 6 bases and J 7 bases; bases outside gene matches: 26. The CDR3 loop reads CAISNGPWTSRRGLPNEQFF. In nucleotides, the CDR3 is TGTGCCATCAGCAACGGACCCTGGACTAGCCGAAGGGGATTACCAAATGAGCAGTTCTTC.

The table lists this clone with a count of one. Written as DNA, the CDR3 is TGTGCCAGCTCACAAAGGGACAGGGGTTACAATTCACCCCTCCACTTT. This codes for CASSQRDRGYNSPLHF. V and J are TRBV21-1 and TRBJ1-6; TRBD1 was called by the table and not checked on the DNA. TRBV21-1 is termed a pseudogene. The CDR3 has 16 residues.

The V gene is TRBV15, the J gene TRBJ2-7; weak D call: TRBD2 (6 bases). The CDR3 has 14 residues. Between the trimmed V and J ends, which lost 5 bases and 7 bases, there was a span of 18 bases. The germline V gene encodes CDR1 LNHNV and CDR2 YYDKDF (reference sequence). CDR3 nucleotides: TGTGCCACCAGCCGTCGGGACTCCCTTCGAGAGCAGTACTTC. Translation: CATSRRDSLREQYF.

The V gene is TRBV28, the J gene TRBJ1-6; D is unresolved. There are 12 residues in the CDR3. The V gene's germline CDR1 is MDHEN and CDR2 SYDVKM. Trimming took 7 bases from V and 16 from J, leaving 17 bases between them. CDR3 sequence: CASTNVRDPLHF. CDR3 in DNA: TGTGCCAGCACCAATGTGCGGGATCCACTCCACTTT.

This clone was seen only once. J is TRBJ2-3 and V is TRBV18; TRBD2 might be the D (5 bases). V lost 4 bases, J lost 2 bases, and 16 bases lay in between. The V gene's germline CDR1 is KGHSH and CDR2 LQKENI. There are 16 residues in the CDR3. In DNA form, the CDR3 reads TGTGCCAGCTCACTAGAGCCGCCGGGAAACACAGATACGCAGTATTTT. Translating it yields CASSLEPPGNTDTQYF.

This clone was seen a single time. CDR3 bases: TGTGCCAGCAGTTACTCTCCGAGGACTGAAGCTTTCTTT. Amino acids: CASSYSPRTEAFF. The rearrangement uses TRBV6-5 and TRBJ1-1; D call uncertain. V was cut by 0 bases and J by 5 bases, with 7 bases left in between. The V gene's germline CDR1 is MNHEY and CDR2 SVGAGI. This CDR3 is 13 amino acids long.

The chain carries TRBV6-1 and TRBJ1-1, with D possibly matching TRBD1 (5 bases). CDR1 is MNHNS, CDR2 SASEGT, per germline. V dropped 6 bases and J dropped 3 bases, with 14 bases sitting between them. The CDR3 spans 14 residues. The CDR3 protein is CASSGGLLYTEAFF. In DNA form, the CDR3 reads TGTGCCAGCAGCGGGGGATTACTCTACACTGAAGCTTTCTTT.

This clone is a singleton in its sample. V gene TRBV27 combines with J gene TRBJ1-2; D ambiguous. Looked up from germline, CDR1 is MNHEY and CDR2 is SMNVEV (reference sequence). This CDR3 is 14 amino acids long. The V gene lost 1 base and the J gene lost 3 bases, with 9 bases spanning the gap. The CDR3 coding sequence is TGTGCCAGCAGTTTATACGGAGGCGACTATGGCTACACCTTC. Amino acid sequence: CASSLYGGDYGYTF.

This clone was counted a single time. CDR3 protein: CASSPGGATDTQYF. DNA of the CDR3: TGTGCCAGCAGTCCCGGGGGGGCTACAGATACGCAGTATTTT. The chain recombines TRBV2 with TRBJ2-3, with 8 positions matching TRBD2. Germline-derived CDR1 and CDR2 are SNHLY and FYNNEI. CDR3 length equals 14 residues. J was trimmed by 3 bases and V by 5 bases; bases with no gene match: 4.

The J gene is TRBJ2-1, the V gene TRBV4-3; TRBD2 matches at 13 bases. The germline CDR1 and CDR2 sequences are LGHNA and YSLEER. The CDR3 consists of 18 residues. Germline trimming cut 5 bases from V and 6 bases from J; bases unmatched to any gene: 13. The CDR3 DNA sequence: TGCGCCAGCAGCGCACGCTGGACTAGCGGGAGTGCCGGCAATGAGCAGTTCTTC. It yields the protein CASSARWTSGSAGNEQFF.

In this sample, this clone turned up a few times. The chain uses TRBV19 and TRBJ1-1, with no clear D. The germline V and J ends were trimmed by 4 bases and 4 bases, with 10 bases remaining between them. This CDR3 spans 13 amino acids. CDR1 and CDR2 (germline): LNHDA, SQIVND (reference sequence). The chain's CDR3 is CASSNNRGTEAFF. Here the CDR3 DNA reads TGTGCCAGTAGTAACAATCGTGGCACTGAAGCTTTCTTT.

The chain couples TRBV5-1 to TRBJ1-1; D is possibly TRBD1 (6 bases). CDR3 length: 15 residues. From germline, CDR1 is SGHRS and CDR2 YFSETQ. Trimming left V 3 bases short and J 0 bases short, with 12 bases between. The chain's CDR3 is CASSSQQGMNTEAFF. The CDR3 DNA is TGCGCCAGCAGCTCGCAACAGGGAATGAACACTGAAGCTTTCTTT.